This TCR beta chain was sequenced in a study of blood T cell repertoires in COVID-19. About the study: The origin of the acute and convalescent COVID-19 samples was the United States, Italy and Spain.

The V end lost 6 bases, the J end lost 8 bases, and 16 bases lay between the germline ends. Germline V gene lookup returns CDR1 GTSNPN and CDR2 SVGIG (reference sequence). The CDR3 has 12 residues. Original methodology: The assay estimated nucleated cells by amplifying reference gene primers. TCRdb's copy holds only in-frame clones and misses some; the assay was immunoSEQ multiplex PCR. V and J calls and clone size follow that table, whereas D and trimming were derived from the DNA. The repertoire has 120,000 to 150,000 clones, 84% of them found once; the top ten carry about 39%. The chain couples TRBV30 to TRBJ1-2; a weak D match, TRBD1 (5 bases). This sequence was found in a human donor in a cohort sampled during active COVID-19. Sample: peripheral blood. CDR3 residues: CACVGERLGYTF. CDR3 sequence (DNA): TGTGCCTGCGTAGGGGAACGTCTGGGCTACACCTTC.